The next 26 T cell receptor beta chains were all read from a single sample in a study of patients and donors after allogeneic stem cell transplantation. One entry per CDR3 protein, called by TCRdb with MiXCR from the RT-PCR reads. The sample yields about 200,000 distinct CDR3 sequences, 41% seen once. Sample: blood, either unsorted or a sorted T cell fraction (not recorded which). These receptors all stem from a human donor who was either an allogeneic HSCT recipient or a stem cell or donor lymphocyte infusion donor (not recorded which). It is not recorded whose cells these are; they may come from a transplant donor.

This clonotype was counted between two and nine times. V usage is TRBV4-3 and J usage is TRBJ1-1; the D gene is possibly TRBD1 (5 bases). The CDR3 runs to 16 residues. Germline CDR1 LGHNA, CDR2 YSLEER. The V and J ends lost 3 bases and 1 base respectively, with 15 bases between them. The CDR3 is CASSQILLGANTEAFF. The DNA for the CDR3 is TGCGCCAGCAGCCAGATTCTCCTAGGGGCGAACACTGAAGCTTTCTTT.

This chain joins TRBV7-9 and TRBJ1-2, with TRBD1 as a possible D gene (6 bases). The CDR3 has 15 residues. The V gene's germline CDR1 is SEHNR and CDR2 FQNEAQ (reference sequence). V was clipped by 1 base and J by 7 bases, with 16 bases between them. CDR3 nucleotides: TGTGCCAGCAGCTTAGAATCGGGACAAGTTGGTGGCTACACCTTC. It is translated as CASSLESGQVGGYTF.

This clonotype occurred a few times. The V gene is TRBV20-1, the J gene TRBJ1-2; perhaps TRBD1 as D (5 bases). V lost 0 bases to trimming and J lost 6 bases, with 14 bases between them. CDR1 is DFQATT, CDR2 SNEGSKA, per germline (reference sequence). There are 14 residues in the CDR3. The CDR3 bases are TGCAGTGCTAGAGATCCGAGGGGTTCTGATGGCTACACCTTC. This codes for CSARDPRGSDGYTF.

This clonotype was recorded a few times. For the CDR3, the DNA is TGTGCCTGCAGTAAGGCGAAGGAAGCTTTCTTT. Translation gives CACSKAKEAFF. The chain combines TRBV30 with TRBJ1-1; D is unresolved. The CDR3 has 11 amino acids. The V and J ends lost 6 bases and 8 bases respectively, with 13 bases between them. Germline V gives CDR1 GTSNPN, CDR2 SVGIG (reference sequence).

This clonotype was seen only a few times. The chain links TRBV28 to TRBJ2-7; no clear D. The germline V gene has CDR1 MDHEN and CDR2 SYDVKM. V was cut by 6 bases and J by 1 base, with 16 bases left in between. CDR3 length equals 15 residues. The CDR3 protein is CASSLTENISYEQYF. CDR3 nucleotides: TGTGCCAGCAGCCTAACAGAGAACATTTCCTACGAGCAGTACTTC.

This clonotype was counted only a few times. The chain recombines TRBV2 with TRBJ1-4; possibly TRBD1 for D (6 bases). With 1 base removed from V and 5 bases from J, the gap between germline ends came to 8 bases. In germline, CDR1 is SNHLY, CDR2 FYNNEI. The CDR3 spans 14 residues. CDR3 residues: CASSEEGVNEKLFF. The CDR3 nucleotides are TGTGCCAGCAGTGAAGAGGGGGTAAATGAAAAACTGTTTTTT.

CDR3 sequence reads: CASSLEQRTSYEQYF. The DNA of the CDR3 is TGCGCCAGCAGCTTGGAGCAGCGGACCTCCTACGAGCAGTACTTC. This sequence joins TRBV5-1 and TRBJ2-7; TRBD2 might be the D (5 bases). The V gene's germline CDR1 is SGHRS and CDR2 YFSETQ. Trimming pared 0 bases from V and 0 bases from J, leaving 10 bases between. CDR3 length: 15 residues.

The chain links TRBV11-2 to TRBJ2-3; 9 nucleotides match TRBD2. Germline V CDR1 and CDR2: SGHAT, FQNNGV. The junction had 6 bases not matched to a gene; V was cut back by 1 base and J by 1 base. The CDR3 is 17 amino acids. CDR3 loop: CASSLGGAGGRTDTQYF. The CDR3 bases are TGTGCCAGCAGCTTAGGAGGCGCGGGAGGGCGCACAGATACGCAGTATTTT.

This clonotype has more than one count but fewer than ten. The chain carries TRBV12-3 or TRBV12-4 and TRBJ1-3, with D unresolved. Trimming took off 6 bases at V and 0 bases at J, with 15 bases between the two ends. The CDR3 is made up of 16 amino acids. The CDR3 DNA follows: TGTGCCAGCAGGGATTTGGGCCGGAACTCTGGAAACACCATATATTTT. Its translation is CASRDLGRNSGNTIYF.

This sequence joins TRBV6-1 and TRBJ2-7; D is possibly TRBD2 (5 bases). Per germline, CDR1 MNHNS and CDR2 SASEGT. CDR3 length: 16 residues. V was cut by 0 bases and J by 2 bases, with 14 bases left in between. Written as DNA, the CDR3 is TGTGCCAGCAGTGAAGCGCGGACTCGATCGGCCTACGAGCAGTACTTC. Translated: CASSEARTRSAYEQYF.

V usage is TRBV7-9 and J usage is TRBJ2-7; 7 nucleotides agree with TRBD1. Unmatched junction bases numbered 11, after V lost 5 bases and J lost 4 bases. The CDR3 is 15 residues long. Per the germline V gene, CDR1 is SEHNR and CDR2 is FQNEAQ (reference sequence). CDR3 in DNA: TGTGCCAGCAGCCCAGACAAGGGGGCATTGTACGAGCAGTACTTC. Its translation: CASSPDKGALYEQYF.

This clonotype was seen only a few times. This chain uses TRBV4-3 with TRBJ1-2; TRBD1 is a possible D gene (5 bases). This CDR3 is built from 15 residues. With 0 bases removed from V and 4 bases from J, the gap between germline ends came to 12 bases. Germline assignment: CDR1 LGHNA and CDR2 YSLEER. As DNA, the CDR3 is TGCGCCAGCAGCCAAGAGGAGAGGGGACTCTATGGCTACACCTTC. Amino acids: CASSQEERGLYGYTF.

This clonotype was seen a handful of times. The gene calls are TRBV7-9 and TRBJ1-1, with D unclear. The length of the CDR3 is 13 residues. V was trimmed by 2 bases and J by 0 bases, leaving 4 bases between them. The germline gives CDR1 SEHNR, CDR2 FQNEAQ (reference sequence). The CDR3 DNA reads as TGTGCCAGCAGCTTATATGTGAACACTGAAGCTTTCTTT. This gives the protein CASSLYVNTEAFF.

CDR3 in DNA: TGTGCCAGCAGACCGGACAGGACGAACACTGAAGCTTTCTTT. Translated: CASRPDRTNTEAFF. The genes are TRBV6-5 and TRBJ1-1, with TRBD1 identical over 7 bases. The germline CDR1 and CDR2 sequences are MNHEY and SVGAGI. The CDR3 runs 14 residues. V dropped 6 bases and J dropped 1; count of bases not matched to a gene: 5.

This clonotype showed up just a few times. The V call is TRBV12-3 or TRBV12-4, the J call TRBJ2-2, with a weak D call TRBD2 (6 bases). The CDR3 loop spans 13 amino acids. V lost 6 bases to trimming and J lost 5 bases, with 10 bases between them. The DNA of the CDR3 is TGTGCCAGCAGGATCAGCGGGACCGGGGAGCTGTTTTTT. Amino acid sequence: CASRISGTGELFF.

The chain joins TRBV7-2 to TRBJ1-1; D not resolved. The CDR3 loop spans 14 amino acids. Trimming removed 1 base at V and 1 base at J, with 7 bases between. Germline V gene data show CDR1 as SGHTA and CDR2 as FQGNSA. As DNA, the CDR3 is TGTGCCAGCAGCTTAGTGTGGGGGAACACTGAAGCTTTCTTT. Residues: CASSLVWGNTEAFF.

This clonotype occurred a few times. The chain links TRBV24-1 to TRBJ1-1, with TRBD1 identical over 7 bases. Germline V gene data show CDR1 as KGHDR and CDR2 as SFDVKD. The ends lost 4 bases at V and 0 bases at J; junction bases unmatched: 4. The length of the CDR3 is 15 residues. CDR3 protein: CATSDLDRMNTEAFF. The CDR3 region has the DNA TGTGCCACCAGTGACTTGGACAGGATGAACACTGAAGCTTTCTTT.

This clonotype was seen just once. The chain has TRBV18 and TRBJ2-7; 8 nucleotides agree with TRBD2. The CDR3 has 18 amino acids. The V gene end was trimmed by 5 bases and the J gene end by 0 bases; junction bases not matched to a gene: 15. CDR1 KGHSH and CDR2 LQKENI come from the germline V gene. In DNA form, the CDR3 reads TGTGCCAGCTCATCAACGGCCAAACTAGCGGCAAACTCCTACGAGCAGTACTTC. It is translated as CASSSTAKLAANSYEQYF.

This chain uses TRBV3-1 with TRBJ2-7; D is perhaps TRBD1 (5 bases). Germline V gives CDR1 LGHDT, CDR2 YNNKEL (reference sequence). The CDR3 covers 12 residues. Trimming removed 3 bases at V and 4 bases at J, with 7 bases between. CDR3 amino acids: CASSHQGYEQYF. The DNA for the CDR3 is TGTGCCAGCAGCCACCAGGGTTACGAGCAGTACTTC.

The genes are TRBV29-1 and TRBJ1-5; a possible D gene is TRBD1 (5 bases). Germline CDR1 is SQVTM and CDR2 is ANQGSEA. Trimming removed 6 bases at V and 1 base at J, with 10 bases between. The CDR3 has 13 amino acids. The CDR3 loop is CSVGDGSNQPQHF. In DNA form, the CDR3 reads TGCAGCGTGGGGGACGGCAGCAATCAGCCCCAGCATTTT.

This rearrangement joins TRBV5-8 to TRBJ1-4; 10 nucleotides line up with TRBD1. The junction had 3 bases not matched to a gene; V was cut back by 2 bases and J by 8 bases. Germline assignment: CDR1 SGHTS and CDR2 YDEGEE. The CDR3 has 14 amino acids. The CDR3 DNA reads as TGTGCCAGCAGCTTAGGACAGGGGGGCGAAAAACTGTTTTTT. It yields the protein CASSLGQGGEKLFF.

This clonotype was detected only once. J is TRBJ2-1 and V is TRBV7-8; D perhaps matches TRBD2 (6 bases). Trimming removed 1 base from V and 7 bases from J, with 17 bases in between. CDR1 and CDR2 (germline): SGHVS, FQNEAQ. CDR3 length equals 16 residues. The CDR3 DNA is TGTGCCAGCAGCTTAGGGGGGACTCTAAGGGGAAATGAGCAGTTCTTC. Its translation: CASSLGGTLRGNEQFF.

The chain joins TRBV6-5 to TRBJ1-2; a possible D gene is TRBD1 (6 bases). V gave up 4 bases and J gave up 2 bases, with 11 bases separating them. The CDR3 consists of 14 residues. Germline loops: CDR1 MNHEY, CDR2 SVGAGI. The CDR3 here is CASSSGVLNYGYTF. The CDR3 DNA reads as TGTGCCAGCAGTTCAGGGGTCCTAAACTATGGCTACACCTTC.

This sequence joins TRBV7-2 and TRBJ2-1, with D perhaps TRBD2 (6 bases). The CDR3 has 13 amino acids. Trimming took off 11 bases at V and 0 bases at J, with 11 bases between the two ends. Per the germline V gene, CDR1 is SGHTA and CDR2 is FQGNSA. The DNA of the CDR3 is TGTGCCTGCCGGGAGAGCTCCTACAATGAGCAGTTCTTC. It codes for CACRESSYNEQFF.

In this sample, this clonotype turned up a few times. The CDR3 region is CASIHAGTGENTEAFF. CDR3 DNA sequence: TGTGCCAGCATACATGCCGGGACAGGGGAGAACACTGAAGCTTTCTTT. The chain combines TRBV12-3 or TRBV12-4 with TRBJ1-1, with 10 bases fitting TRBD1. Germline trimming cut 7 bases from V and 1 base from J; bases unmatched to any gene: 9. This CDR3 comprises 16 residues.

The genes are TRBV28 and TRBJ2-5; weak D call: TRBD2 (6 bases). Between the trimmed V and J ends, which lost 1 base and 0 bases, there was a span of 12 bases. CDR3 size: 16 residues. Germline V lookup: CDR1 MDHEN, CDR2 SYDVKM. The CDR3 region has the DNA TGTGCCAGCAGTTTATCCGGGAGCGGACACCAAGAGACCCAGTACTTC. Encoded protein: CASSLSGSGHQETQYF.